This TCR beta chain was obtained from a study of vaccination and CD4 T cells after COVID-19. The overall study: Convalescent patients, SARS-CoV-2 positive by nasal swab PCR, comprised under ten mild cases and one severe case. The cells in question were stimulated using overlapping spike peptides derived from SARS-CoV-2, HCoV-NL63, HCoV-OC43 and HCoV-229E.

Treatment denoted: approximately 10-day PBMC culture with coronavirus spike peptide pools or control peptides (ViraFEST assay). T cells were expanded with peptide pools, and expanded clonotypes were identified by TCR sequencing. Per the germline V gene, CDR1 is MDHEN and CDR2 is SYDVKM. The CDR3 runs to 13 residues. The V and J ends lost 10 bases and 5 bases respectively, with 17 bases between them. Concerning this clonotype: Its cognate antigen is unknown.

The study, taken as a whole, reports: Convalescent patients gained a median 86.3% of their reactive clones only post-vaccination.

Cultured CD4+ T-cell DNA underwent Oncomine TCR Beta short-read sequencing. TCRdb reprocessed the PCR reads via MiXCR and lists one record per CDR3 protein. Among 14,000 to 15,000 distinct CDR3 sequences listed, 52% were seen once. The sequence came from a human donor who had recovered from COVID-19. The J gene is TRBJ2-5, the V gene TRBV28; the D call may be TRBD1 or TRBD2 (5 bases each). What was sequenced was CD4+ T cells from blood, cultured in vitro. The CDR3 sequence: CATTGTTLETQYF. The CDR3 DNA reads as TGTGCCACCACCGGGACCACCTTGGAGACCCAGTACTTC.